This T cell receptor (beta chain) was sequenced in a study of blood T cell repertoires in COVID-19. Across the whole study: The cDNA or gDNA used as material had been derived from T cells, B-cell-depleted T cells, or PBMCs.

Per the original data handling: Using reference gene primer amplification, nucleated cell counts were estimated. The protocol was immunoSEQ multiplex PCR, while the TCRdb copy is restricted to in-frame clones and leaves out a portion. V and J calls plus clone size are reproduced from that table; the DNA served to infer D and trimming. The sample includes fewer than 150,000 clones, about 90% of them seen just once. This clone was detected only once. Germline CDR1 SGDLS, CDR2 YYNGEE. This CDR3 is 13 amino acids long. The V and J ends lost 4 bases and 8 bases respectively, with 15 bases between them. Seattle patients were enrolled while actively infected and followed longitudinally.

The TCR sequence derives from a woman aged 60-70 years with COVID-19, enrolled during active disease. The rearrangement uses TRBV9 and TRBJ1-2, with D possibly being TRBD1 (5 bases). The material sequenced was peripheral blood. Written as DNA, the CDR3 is TGTGCCAGCAGCCCCGACAGTTTTATAGGCTACACCTTC. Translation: CASSPDSFIGYTF.